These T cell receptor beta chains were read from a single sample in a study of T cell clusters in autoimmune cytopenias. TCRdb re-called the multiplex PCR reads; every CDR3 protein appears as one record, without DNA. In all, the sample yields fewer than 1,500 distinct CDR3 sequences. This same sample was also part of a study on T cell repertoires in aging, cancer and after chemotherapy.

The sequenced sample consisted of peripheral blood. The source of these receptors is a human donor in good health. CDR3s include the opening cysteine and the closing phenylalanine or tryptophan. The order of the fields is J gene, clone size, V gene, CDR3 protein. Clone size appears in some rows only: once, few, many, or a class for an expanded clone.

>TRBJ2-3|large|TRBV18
CASSTIWADTQYF
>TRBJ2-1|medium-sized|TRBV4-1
CASSPTAGTSFYNEQFF
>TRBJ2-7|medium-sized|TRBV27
CASRAAGGPAGEQYF
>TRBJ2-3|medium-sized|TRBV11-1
CASSWTESTDTQYF
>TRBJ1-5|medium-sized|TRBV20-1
CSANDLGQVISNQPQHF
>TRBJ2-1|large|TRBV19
CASSITAGGLHEQFF
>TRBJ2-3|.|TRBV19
CASRAGLAAGRQYF
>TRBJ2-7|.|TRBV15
CATSRVRTGGTYEQYF
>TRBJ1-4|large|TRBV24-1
CATSDSRGRDEKLFF
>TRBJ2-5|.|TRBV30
CAWNNGKQETQYF
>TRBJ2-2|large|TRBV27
CASSFTLAGELFF
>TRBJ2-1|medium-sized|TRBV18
CASSPPRTSGNNEQFF
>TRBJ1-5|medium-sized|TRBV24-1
CATSPGTGWNQPQHF
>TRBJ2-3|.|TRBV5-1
CASSPPTSGGTDTQYF
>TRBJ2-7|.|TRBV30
CAWSGGASEQYF
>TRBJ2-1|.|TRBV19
CASSSGTGRGGEQFF
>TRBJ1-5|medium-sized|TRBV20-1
CSARTGDQPQHF
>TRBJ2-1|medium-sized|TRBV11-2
CASTLTTGATDEQFF
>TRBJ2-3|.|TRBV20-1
CSARLHQSTDTQYF
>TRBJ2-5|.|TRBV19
CASSSRDSSRETQYF
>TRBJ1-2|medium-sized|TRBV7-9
CASSLLTGSFPNYGYTF
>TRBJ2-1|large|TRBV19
CASNLGNNEQFF
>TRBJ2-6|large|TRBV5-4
CASSLAGGGSGANVLTF